This TCR beta chain stems from a study of immune characterization of retroperitoneal liposarcoma. This clonotype has ten or more counts. Germline values: CDR1 MNHNS, CDR2 SASEGT. J lost 10 bases, V lost 9 bases, and 15 bases had no gene match. The CDR3 extends over 14 amino acids. TCRdb itself ran the PCR reads through MiXCR, one entry per CDR3 protein. The data show fewer than 14,000 distinct CDR3 sequences, with about 30% seen just once and approximately 8.3% held by the top ten. The TCR was taken from a male donor with retroperitoneal liposarcoma. The chain links TRBV6-1 to TRBJ2-1; 7 bases map to TRBD1. The sequenced material came from tumor tissue. The CDR3 bases are TGTGCCAGGGATCGGACAGGCTTCTACTACGAGCAGTTCTTC. It specifies CARDRTGFYYEQFF.